Below are 14 T cell receptor beta chains sequenced from a single sample in a study of T cell responses to AZD1222 COVID-19 vaccine. This table comes from immunoSEQ multiplex PCR, and its TCRdb copy is limited to in-frame clones, with some not included. Here the sample spans 120,000 or so clones, about 94% being singletons. Sequencing was performed on peripheral blood, taken 28 days after the second AZD1222 dose. The source is an adult who received the AZD1222 COVID-19 vaccine.

The rearrangement links TRBV7-6 to TRBJ2-5; D ambiguous. Trimming took 1 base from V and 1 from J, leaving 7 bases between them. Germline V gene sequence: CDR1 SGHVS, CDR2 FNYEAQ. The CDR3 consists of 14 residues. CDR3 residues: CASSLGASQETQYF. CDR3 DNA: TGTGCCAGCAGCTTAGGGGCATCCCAAGAGACCCAGTACTTC.

This chain joins TRBV6-5 and TRBJ1-6; 7 nucleotides line up with TRBD1. Trimming took 4 bases from V and 6 from J; bases not matched to a gene: 9. Germline lookup yields CDR1 MNHEY and CDR2 SVGAGI. The CDR3 totals 16 residues. CDR3 DNA: TGTGCCAGCAGTTGGGGTAACACAGGGGTTAATTCACCCCTCCACTTT. This sequence encodes CASSWGNTGVNSPLHF.

The V call is TRBV7-9, the J call TRBJ1-1; D ambiguous. This CDR3 has 13 residues. From germline, CDR1 is SEHNR and CDR2 FQNEAQ (reference sequence). Trimming stripped 4 bases from V and 6 bases from J, with 12 bases between. CDR3 sequence reads: CASSSSESAEAFF. The CDR3 coding sequence is TGTGCCAGCAGCTCATCGGAGAGCGCTGAAGCTTTCTTT.

This clone has a single count. This chain joins TRBV20-1 and TRBJ1-2; D remains unclear. This CDR3 comprises 15 residues. The ends were cut back, 3 bases at V and 1 base at J, with 15 bases in the middle. Per the germline V gene, CDR1 is DFQATT and CDR2 is SNEGSKA (reference sequence). CDR3 region: CSASPVGRNNYGYTF. CDR3 nucleotide sequence: TGCAGTGCTAGTCCCGTAGGACGGAATAACTATGGCTACACCTTC.

The chain is built from TRBV3-1 (or the pseudogene TRBV3-2) and TRBJ2-3, with a possible D match to TRBD1 (5 bases). CDR1 is LGHDT and CDR2 is YNNKEL in the germline V gene (reference sequence). V was cut by 8 bases and J by 7 bases, with 16 bases left in between. There are 13 residues in the CDR3. CDR3 sequence reads: CASQQGDRHTQYF. The DNA of the CDR3 is TGTGCCAGCCAACAAGGGGATAGGCATACGCAGTATTTT.

The chain carries TRBV18 and TRBJ2-1; D ambiguous. The CDR3 is 12 residues long. V was cut by 5 bases and J by 7 bases, with 9 bases left in between. The germline gives CDR1 KGHSH, CDR2 LQKENI. The CDR3 is CASSALGNEQFF. CDR3 bases: TGTGCCAGCTCAGCACTCGGTAATGAGCAGTTCTTC. Supplemented by reference TRBV18 and TRBJ2-1, the full variable domain reads NAGVMQNPRHLVRRRGQEARLRCSPMKGHSHVYWYRQLPEEGLKFMVYLQKENIIDESGMPKERFSAEFPKEGPSILRIQQVVRGDSAAYFCASSALGNEQFFGPGTRLTVL.

The chain employs TRBV7-2 and TRBJ1-2, with no clear D. The CDR3 contains 12 residues. Trimming removed 1 base from V and 5 bases from J, with 5 bases in between. Germline-derived CDR1 and CDR2 are SGHTA and FQGNSA. The CDR3, as DNA: TGTGCCAGCAGCTTAGAGGGATATGGCTACACCTTC. Its translation: CASSLEGYGYTF.

V is TRBV7-8 and J is TRBJ2-2, with 8 bases identical to TRBD1. This CDR3 comprises 16 residues. CDR1 SGHVS and CDR2 FQNEAQ come from the germline V gene. The ends lost 2 bases at V and 3 bases at J; junction bases unmatched: 5. The CDR3 loop reads CASSLRQGPDTGELFF. The CDR3 coding sequence is TGTGCCAGCAGCTTAAGACAGGGGCCCGACACCGGGGAGCTGTTTTTT.

The chain uses TRBV2 and TRBJ1-3; D call uncertain. The germline V gene has CDR1 SNHLY and CDR2 FYNNEI. Trimming took off 4 bases at V and 4 bases at J, with 14 bases between the two ends. The CDR3 spans 15 residues. The CDR3: CASSVEGWAGNTIYF. CDR3 sequence (DNA): TGTGCCAGCAGTGTCGAGGGCTGGGCAGGAAACACCATATATTTT.

The genes are TRBV7-9 and TRBJ1-2, with 8 positions matching TRBD1. Germline V lookup: CDR1 SEHNR, CDR2 FQNEAQ (reference sequence). This CDR3 region has 15 residues. V lost 3 bases to trimming and J lost 2 bases; unmatched junction nucleotides: 5. In DNA form, the CDR3 reads TGTGCCAGCAGCTTGGGGGACAGGCTGAACTATGGCTACACCTTC. Translation: CASSLGDRLNYGYTF.

This chain joins TRBV5-6 and TRBJ2-1; unclear D gene. CDR1 and CDR2 (germline): SGHDT, YYEEEE. This CDR3 comprises 11 residues. The V and J ends lost 4 bases and 4 bases respectively, with 3 bases between them. CDR3 sequence reads: CASSVYNEQFF. The CDR3 DNA reads TGTGCCAGCAGCGTGTACAATGAGCAGTTCTTC. Variable domain in full (rest from reference TRBV5-6 and TRBJ2-1): DAGVTQSPTHLIKTRGQQVTLRCSPKSGHDTVSWYQQALGQGPQFIFQYYEEEERQRGNFPDRFSGHQFPNYSSELNVNALLLGDSALYLCASSVYNEQFFGPGTRLTVL.

This rearrangement joins TRBV4-1 to TRBJ2-2; tentatively, D is TRBD1 (6 bases). CDR1 is MGHRA and CDR2 is YSYEKL in the germline V gene. The germline V and J ends were trimmed by 4 bases and 3 bases, with 12 bases remaining between them. This CDR3 contains 15 residues. The CDR3, as DNA: TGCGCCAGCAGCCTTAACAGGGACGACACCGGGGAGCTGTTTTTT. Protein product: CASSLNRDDTGELFF.

This clone is a singleton in its sample. The chain employs TRBV30 and TRBJ2-5, with TRBD1 matching over 12 bases. Germline CDR1 and CDR2: GTSNPN and SVGIG (reference sequence). The CDR3 consists of 13 residues. The V and J ends lost 5 bases and 5 bases, in that order; junction bases with no gene match: 3. The CDR3 bases are TGTGCCTGGGGGGGGACAGGGGGCGAGACCCAGTACTTC. It is translated as CAWGGTGGETQYF.

The CDR3 DNA is TGTGCCAGCAGCCAAGTGGGGGGGGAGATTGAAGCTTTCTTT. Protein product: CASSQVGGEIEAFF. The V and J genes are TRBV3-1 (or the pseudogene TRBV3-2) and TRBJ1-1, with D tentatively TRBD1 (5 bases). The CDR3 loop spans 14 amino acids. Germline V lookup: CDR1 LGHDT, CDR2 YNNKEL (reference sequence). V lost 1 base and J lost 7, with 13 bases in between.